A selection of T cell receptor beta chains follows, all from one sample in a study of cytomegalovirus exposure and HLA in healthy donors. Method: immunoSEQ multiplex PCR; TCRdb's copy keeps in-frame clones and lacks some. The sample has 180,000 or so clones; 65% to 85% are singletons. The sample comprised PBMCs. The source of these receptors is a woman between 18 and 30 years old in good health and CMV-seronegative. CDR3s include the opening cysteine and the closing phenylalanine or tryptophan. Fields, in order: V gene, D gene, clone size, J gene, CDR3 DNA, CDR3 protein. D genes are given only for firm matches. Clone size is stated in some rows and not others, as once, few, many or a class when expanded.

TRBV28	TRBD1	.	TRBJ1-2	TGTGCCAGCGGGGGATCCTGGGACAGACGAGCTAACTATGGCTACACCTTC	CASGGSWDRRANYGYTF
TRBV28	.	.	TRBJ1-3	TGTGCCACGGGGGTTGCTGGAAACACCATATATTTT	CATGVAGNTIYF
TRBV5-1	TRBD1	.	TRBJ1-1	TGCGCCAGCAGCCCAACGGTCAGGGGGCGAGGGACTGAAGCTTTCTTT	CASSPTVRGRGTEAFF
TRBV2	.	.	TRBJ1-3	TGTGCCAGCAGTGGGGTCGGACAGCTCCCTGGAAACACCATATATTTT	CASSGVGQLPGNTIYF
TRBV27	.	.	TRBJ1-5	TGTGCCAGCAGTTCCACAGGGTTGCTGAGCAATCAGCCCCAGCATTTT	CASSSTGLLSNQPQHF
TRBV11-2	TRBD2	once	TRBJ2-1	TGTGCCAGCAGCCCCGGGACTAGCGACAACAATGAGCAGTTCTTC	CASSPGTSDNNEQFF
TRBV28	TRBD2	few	TRBJ2-7	TGTGCCAGCAGTCGGACTAGCGGGACCAAACCCCGCGAGCAGTACTTC	CASSRTSGTKPREQYF
TRBV7-3	TRBD1	.	TRBJ1-1	TGTGCCAGCAGCTTAGGGACAGGGTTGGGCACTGAAGCTTTCTTT	CASSLGTGLGTEAFF
TRBV21-1	.	.	TRBJ1-5	TGTGCCAGCACTCCTAGGACAGGGTGTCAGCCCCAGCATTTT	CASTPRTGCQPQHF
TRBV28	.	.	TRBJ2-2	TGTGCCAGCAGTCTCTTTGGGCGGGAGAACACCGGGGAGCTGTTTTTT	CASSLFGRENTGELFF
TRBV7-6	TRBD2	.	TRBJ2-2	TGTGCCAGCAGCTGGACTAGCGTCAACACCGGGGAGCTGTTTTTT	CASSWTSVNTGELFF
TRBV7-6	.	.	TRBJ2-1	TGTGCCAGCAGCTTAATACACTGGAGGGGCCCCGAAGAATACAATGAGCAGTTCTTC	CASSLIHWRGPEEYNEQFF
TRBV6-5	.	once	TRBJ1-5	TGTGCCAGCAGTTACTCCTGGGGGGTGAACAATCAGCCCCAGCATTTT	CASSYSWGVNNQPQHF
TRBV10-2	.	.	TRBJ1-2	TGCGCCAGCAGTGAGTCAACTCTCCCGGGAGGATTCGGCTACACCTTC	CASSESTLPGGFGYTF
TRBV11-3	.	.	TRBJ2-7	TGTGCCAGCAGTCTAACGGGATACGAGCAGTACTTC	CASSLTGYEQYF
TRBV2	TRBD2	.	TRBJ2-7	TGTGCCAGCAGGAACCCCAGCGGGAGCATCTACGAGCAGTACTTC	CASRNPSGSIYEQYF
TRBV29-1	.	.	TRBJ2-7	TGCAGCGTCAGACAGGCCACCTTAGACAAGCAGTATTTC	CSVRQATLDKQYF
TRBV28	.	.	TRBJ2-7	TGTGCCAGCAGTTCGCCCGGGGTGATCTACGAGCAGTACTTC	CASSSPGVIYEQYF
TRBV7-9	TRBD1	.	TRBJ2-5	TGTGCCAGCAGCCTCGGGACAGGTCGGGAGACCCAGTACTTC	CASSLGTGRETQYF
TRBV19	.	.	TRBJ2-3	TGTGCCAGTAGTACCCAGACTGGCACAGATACGCAGTATTTT	CASSTQTGTDTQYF
TRBV5-1	TRBD1	.	TRBJ2-1	TGCGCCAGCAGCCTGGGGACAGGGGGGAATGAGCAGTTCTTC	CASSLGTGGNEQFF
TRBV5-1	.	.	TRBJ1-4	TGCGCCAGCAGCCTTGCCACAGGGTCAACTAATGAAAAACTGTTTTTT	CASSLATGSTNEKLFF
TRBV10-3	TRBD1	.	TRBJ1-6	TGTGCCATCAGTCCGGGACAGGGCGGTTCACCCCTCCACTTT	CAISPGQGGSPLHF
TRBV7-9	.	.	TRBJ1-1	TGTGCCAGCAGCTTGATGGGCAGTGAAGCTTTCTTT	CASSLMGSEAFF
TRBV5-4	TRBD2	.	TRBJ2-5	TGTGCCAGCAACTCAGGGACTACAGAGACCCAGTACTTC	CASNSGTTETQYF
TRBV7-7	TRBD1	.	TRBJ2-3	TGTGCTAGCAGCTTAGGGGGACAGGGTCCAGATACGCAGTATTTT	CASSLGGQGPDTQYF